These 17 T cell receptor beta chains originate from one sample sequenced in a study of PD-1 blockade in classical Hodgkin lymphoma. Each patient experienced a relapse that followed autologous stem cell transplantation, and brentuximab vedotin exposure varied. Using immunoSEQ multiplex PCR, the repertoire was profiled, and TCRdb retains in-frame clones only, with some absent. The data hold about 40,000 clones, with 60% to 80% observed a single time. Sample: peripheral blood mononuclear cells (PBMCs), taken before the second cycle of nivolumab. These receptors came from a human donor with classical Hodgkin lymphoma.

Here the CDR3 reads CASSYTTDLNQPQHF. The CDR3 coding sequence is TGTGCCAGCAGTTACACGACGGACCTCAATCAGCCCCAGCATTTT. This chain uses TRBV6-5 with TRBJ1-5, with no clear D. With 2 bases removed from V and 3 bases from J, the gap between germline ends came to 11 bases. Germline V CDR1 and CDR2: MNHEY, SVGAGI. CDR3 length equals 15 residues.

The chain uses TRBV18 and TRBJ1-2, with unresolved D. Trimming took off 0 bases at V and 1 base at J, with 9 bases between the two ends. The CDR3 sequence is 15 residues long. The germline V gene encodes CDR1 KGHSH and CDR2 LQKENI. CDR3 residues: CASSPPLSSNYGYTF. In DNA, the CDR3 is TGTGCCAGCTCACCACCGTTAAGCAGTAACTATGGCTACACCTTC.

The V and J genes are TRBV2 and TRBJ2-1, with 8 positions matching TRBD2. Germline trimming cut 2 bases from V and 7 bases from J; bases unmatched to any gene: 10. CDR3 size: 16 residues. Germline V gene lookup returns CDR1 SNHLY and CDR2 FYNNEI. The CDR3 reads CASSEYGGGPTNEQFF. Written as DNA, the CDR3 is TGTGCCAGCAGTGAATACGGGGGGGGGCCGACGAATGAGCAGTTCTTC.

The V gene is TRBV18, the J gene TRBJ1-1, with 8 nucleotides matching TRBD1. The CDR3 runs to 16 residues. Losses at the gene ends were 2 bases for V and 1 base for J; bases not matched to a gene: 6. Per germline, CDR1 KGHSH and CDR2 LQKENI. CDR3 in amino acids: CASSPGTGGQNTEAFF. CDR3 DNA sequence: TGTGCCAGCTCACCAGGTACAGGGGGGCAGAACACTGAAGCTTTCTTT.

This chain links TRBV7-3 with TRBJ2-7; D ambiguous. CDR3 length: 15 amino acids. V was pared by 2 bases and J by 6 bases, with 17 bases between. Per germline, CDR1 SGHTA and CDR2 FQGTGA. The CDR3 region is CASSLAEGLGTEQYF. The CDR3 bases are TGTGCCAGCAGCTTAGCGGAAGGGTTGGGTACCGAGCAGTACTTC. The full variable domain, its missing parts supplied by reference TRBV7-3 and TRBJ2-7, is GAGVSQTPSNKVTEKGKYVELRCDPISGHTALYWYRQSLGQGPEFLIYFQGTGAADDSGLPNDRFFAVRPEGSVSTLKIQRTERGDSAVYLCASSLAEGLGTEQYFGPGTRLTVT.

The gene calls are TRBV29-1 and TRBJ2-7; 9 positions match TRBD2. This CDR3 has 14 amino acids. Germline V lookup: CDR1 SQVTM, CDR2 ANQGSEA. V dropped 4 bases and J dropped 4; count of bases not matched to a gene: 8. The CDR3 DNA is TGCAGCGTTGTGGCGCGGGAGGGCCTTTACGAGCAGTACTTC. It codes for CSVVAREGLYEQYF.

V usage is TRBV29-1 and J usage is TRBJ2-1, with TRBD2 matching 8 bases. Per germline, CDR1 SQVTM and CDR2 ANQGSEA. This CDR3 contains 14 residues. V was clipped by 4 bases and J by 3 bases; unmatched bases: 5. CDR3 in DNA: TGCAGCGTTGTTTCTAGCGGGTACTACAATGAGCAGTTCTTC. This gives the protein CSVVSSGYYNEQFF.

This clone showed up just a few times. The chain employs TRBV30 and TRBJ2-1, with D perhaps TRBD1 (7 bases). The CDR3 totals 14 residues. Trimming stripped 3 bases from V and 2 bases from J, with 11 bases between. Germline V CDR1 and CDR2: GTSNPN, SVGIG (reference sequence). The CDR3 region is CAWSGRGAYNEQFF. In nucleotides, the CDR3 is TGTGCCTGGAGCGGCAGGGGGGCCTACAATGAGCAGTTCTTC.

CDR3 amino acids: CASSLAGRGPDTQYF. The CDR3 DNA reads as TGCGCCAGCAGCTTGGCGGGCAGGGGCCCAGATACGCAGTATTTT. The V gene is TRBV5-1, the J gene TRBJ2-3; D is possibly TRBD1 (6 bases). The CDR3 length is 15 residues. Per the germline V gene, CDR1 is SGHRS and CDR2 is YFSETQ. Trimming removed 0 bases from V and 4 bases from J, with 12 bases in between.

This clone has just a few counts. The chain links TRBV19 to TRBJ2-3; TRBD1 agrees at 9 bases. Per the germline V gene, CDR1 is LNHDA and CDR2 is SQIVND (reference sequence). The CDR3 covers 14 residues. Trimming removed 3 bases from V and 7 bases from J; junction bases left unmatched: 5. Written as DNA, the CDR3 is TGTGCCAGTAGTATGGGACAGGGAGCGAATACGCAGTATTTT. Translating it yields CASSMGQGANTQYF.

The chain couples TRBV19 to TRBJ1-1; weak D call: TRBD1 (6 bases). CDR3 length equals 15 residues. V lost 6 bases and J lost 4, with 18 bases in between. The germline V gene has CDR1 LNHDA and CDR2 SQIVND (reference sequence). The CDR3 nucleotides are TGTGCCAGTAGCAGAACAGGGTTAGGGACCACTGAAGCTTTCTTT. Its protein product is CASSRTGLGTTEAFF.

The chain carries TRBV4-1 and TRBJ2-1, with TRBD2 identical over 10 bases. The germline V gene encodes CDR1 MGHRA and CDR2 YSYEKL. Trimming removed 3 bases from V and 3 bases from J; junction bases left unmatched: 5. The CDR3 extends over 16 amino acids. The CDR3 here is CASSQTLAGVYNEQFF. CDR3 DNA: TGCGCCAGCAGCCAGACCCTAGCGGGGGTCTACAATGAGCAGTTCTTC.

The chain employs TRBV18 and TRBJ1-4, with a tentative D call TRBD1 (6 bases). Germline V gene lookup returns CDR1 KGHSH and CDR2 LQKENI. The CDR3 totals 15 residues. V lost 4 bases and J lost 8, with 17 bases in between. The CDR3 DNA reads as TGTGCCAGCTCACGCCGACAGGAAGTTAGGGAAAAACTGTTTTTT. This encodes CASSRRQEVREKLFF.

This clone is judged medium-sized. In DNA, the CDR3 is TGCGCCAGCAGCTTGGGTGACAGAGTATACAATGAGCAGTTCTTC. Protein: CASSLGDRVYNEQFF. The gene calls are TRBV5-1 and TRBJ2-1, with a weak D call TRBD1 (5 bases). Trimming took off 0 bases at V and 4 bases at J, with 11 bases between the two ends. Looked up from germline, CDR1 is SGHRS and CDR2 is YFSETQ. The CDR3 runs to 15 residues.

J is TRBJ1-2 and V is TRBV5-1; 9 bases match TRBD1. Trimming at V came to 0 bases and at J to 3 bases, leaving 3 bases not matched to a gene. Germline-derived CDR1 and CDR2 are SGHRS and YFSETQ. This CDR3 spans 15 amino acids. CDR3 protein: CASSLEGQGHYGYTF. The CDR3, as DNA: TGCGCCAGCAGCTTGGAGGGACAGGGCCACTATGGCTACACCTTC.

The V and J genes are TRBV7-3 and TRBJ1-1; 11 nucleotides align to TRBD1. Germline V CDR1 and CDR2: SGHTA, FQGTGA. V trimming: 5 bases; J trimming: 4 bases; junction bases outside the gene matches: 3. CDR3 size: 14 residues. This CDR3 reads CASSPGTGGTEAFF. CDR3 DNA sequence: TGTGCCAGCAGCCCCGGGACAGGGGGCACTGAAGCTTTCTTT.

This clone was seen a few times. DNA for the CDR3: TGTGCCAGCCAGGGGCTCTCTGGGGCCAACGTCCTGACTTTC. Translation: CASQGLSGANVLTF. The J gene is TRBJ2-6, the V gene TRBV6-5; D might be TRBD1 (6 bases). CDR1 and CDR2 from the germline V gene are MNHEY and SVGAGI. CDR3 length: 14 residues. Trimming left V 8 bases short and J 0 bases short, with 8 bases between.